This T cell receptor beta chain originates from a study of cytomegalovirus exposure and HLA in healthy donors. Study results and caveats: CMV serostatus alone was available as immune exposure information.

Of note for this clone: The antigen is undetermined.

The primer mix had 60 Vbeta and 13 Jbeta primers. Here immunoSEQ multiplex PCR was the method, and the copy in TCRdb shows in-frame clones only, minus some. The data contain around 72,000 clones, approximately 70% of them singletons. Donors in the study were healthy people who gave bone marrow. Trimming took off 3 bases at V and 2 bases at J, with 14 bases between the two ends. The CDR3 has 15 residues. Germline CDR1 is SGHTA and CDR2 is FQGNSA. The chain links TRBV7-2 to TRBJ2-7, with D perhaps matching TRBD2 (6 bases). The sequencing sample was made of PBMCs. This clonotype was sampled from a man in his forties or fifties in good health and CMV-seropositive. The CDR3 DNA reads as TGTGCCAGCAGCTTTACCCGGGACTCGGCCTACGAGCAGTACTTC. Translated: CASSFTRDSAYEQYF.